This is a list of T cell receptor beta chains from one sample in a study of blood T cell repertoires in COVID-19. Sequencing was performed with immunoSEQ multiplex PCR; in TCRdb, only in-frame clones are kept and a portion is missing. The sample has more than 150,000 clones, almost 85% seen once. The sequenced sample was peripheral blood. Source of these receptors: a man aged 18 to 29 with active or convalescent COVID-19. The CDR3 runs from the conserved cysteine through the conserved F or W. Each record gives: V gene, J gene, clone size, D gene, CDR3 DNA, CDR3 protein. A D gene is named only where the DNA matches it firmly. Some rows have no size entry. The others give once, few or many, or a class for an expanded clone.

>TRBV27|TRBJ2-7|once|TRBD1
TGTGCCAGCAGTTTGTCGGGACAGGGGGACTACGAGCAGTACTTC
CASSLSGQGDYEQYF
>TRBV3-1/TRBV3-2|TRBJ1-1|-|TRBD1
TGTGCCAGCAGCCAAGGGGGGACAGGGCGAGCTTTCTTT
CASSQGGTGRAFF
>TRBV30|TRBJ2-7|-|-
TGTGCCTGGACGCCGGGACTGAATGAATACGAGCAGTACTTC
CAWTPGLNEYEQYF
>TRBV5-6|TRBJ1-2|-|TRBD1
TGTGCCAGCAGCCAACAGGGGGCGCAGAGCTACACCTTC
CASSQQGAQSYTF
>TRBV4-1|TRBJ1-4|-|-
TGCGCCAGCAGCCAAGTAGGCAGGACTAATGAAAAACTGTTTTTT
CASSQVGRTNEKLFF
>TRBV6-5|TRBJ2-5|-|-
TGTGCCAGCACCCGGGCGGACAACCAAGAGACCCAGTACTTC
CASTRADNQETQYF
>TRBV2|TRBJ1-4|-|-
TGTGCCAGCAGTGATCACAGGACTAATGAAAAACTGTTTTTT
CASSDHRTNEKLFF
>TRBV19|TRBJ1-1|-|-
TGTGCCAGTAGTAGACAGGCAAACACTGAAGCTTTCTTT
CASSRQANTEAFF
>TRBV29-1|TRBJ1-2|-|TRBD1
TGCAGCGTTGAAGATCAGAGGTGGGGACAGAGCTATGGCTACACCTTC
CSVEDQRWGQSYGYTF
>TRBV7-2|TRBJ2-1|-|TRBD1
TGTGCCAGCAGCTTTCACAGGGGGCCCTACAATGAGCAGTTCTTC
CASSFHRGPYNEQFF
>TRBV14|TRBJ2-3|-|TRBD1
TGTGCCAGCAGCCAAGATACAGGGGGAAGCACAGATACGCAGTATTTT
CASSQDTGGSTDTQYF
>TRBV29-1|TRBJ1-2|-|-
TGCAGCGTTGAAGCAGGGCTCGCCTATGGCTACACCTTC
CSVEAGLAYGYTF
>TRBV28|TRBJ1-1|-|-
TGTGCCAGCAGTTTGATGGTACAGAACACTGAAGCTTTCTTT
CASSLMVQNTEAFF
>TRBV18|TRBJ2-1|-|TRBD2
TGTGCCAGCATTCCAAGCGGGAGTTACAATGAGCAGTTCTTC
CASIPSGSYNEQFF
>TRBV7-2|TRBJ2-5|-|TRBD2
TGTGCCAGCAGCCAAGGACTAGCGGGAGGTCGGGAGACCCAGTACTTC
CASSQGLAGGRETQYF
>TRBV24-1|TRBJ1-3|-|-
TGTGCCACCAGTGCCAGAGTTGGGACCACGGGGGTGGGAAACACCATATATTTT
CATSARVGTTGVGNTIYF
>TRBV2|TRBJ2-7|-|TRBD1
TGTGCCAGCAGATGGGACAGCTACGAGCAGTACTTC
CASRWDSYEQYF
>TRBV9|TRBJ2-3|-|-
TGTGCCAGCAGCGGGTGGGACTTAGATACGCAGTATTTT
CASSGWDLDTQYF
>TRBV19|TRBJ1-5|-|TRBD1
TGTGCCAGTAGTAGGGGAAATACAGGGGCTACTAGCAATCAGCCCCAGCATTTT
CASSRGNTGATSNQPQHF
>TRBV14|TRBJ2-2|-|TRBD1
TGTGCCAGCAGCCAGGGACAGGTCAGCACCGGGGAGCTGTTTTTT
CASSQGQVSTGELFF
>TRBV4-1|TRBJ2-7|-|TRBD1
TGCGCCAGCAGCCAAGATCCCCATTCAGGGACAGGGGCCTACGAGCAGTACTTC
CASSQDPHSGTGAYEQYF
>TRBV2|TRBJ1-1|-|TRBD1
TGTGCCAGCACTATGGACAGGGTCGGCACTGAAGCTTTCTTT
CASTMDRVGTEAFF
>TRBV18|TRBJ1-3|-|-
TGTGCCAGCTCACCACCGGGGCAGGGAAAAGGCACCATATATTTT
CASSPPGQGKGTIYF
>TRBV29-1|TRBJ1-2|-|-
TGCAGCGTTGAGGGCGATGGCTACACCTTC
CSVEGDGYTF
>TRBV2|TRBJ2-5|-|TRBD1
TGTGCCAGCAGTGAAGGGGGACAGGGGGGAGAGACCCAGTACTTC
CASSEGGQGGETQYF
>TRBV5-1|TRBJ2-3|-|TRBD1
TGCGCCAGCAGCTTGGGAACCGGGACAGGGGGCACAGATACGCAGTATTTT
CASSLGTGTGGTDTQYF
>TRBV11-3|TRBJ1-1|-|-
TGTGCCAGCAGCTTATCACCGGGACACACCTGGGTAGGAAACACTGAAGCTTTCTTT
CASSLSPGHTWVGNTEAFF
>TRBV2|TRBJ1-1|-|TRBD1
TGTGCCAGCAGCAACAGGGGGAACACTGAAGCTTTCTTT
CASSNRGNTEAFF
>TRBV4-2|TRBJ1-2|-|-
TGTGCCAGCAGCCACGTAGAGACTAACTATGGCTACACCTTC
CASSHVETNYGYTF
>TRBV9|TRBJ2-7|-|-
TGTGCCAGCAGCGAGGGTAGGACCCCAGGGGACGAGCAGTACTTC
CASSEGRTPGDEQYF
>TRBV3-1/TRBV3-2|TRBJ1-1|-|-
TGTGCCAGCAGCCATTTTTTCGGGGGATTGAACACTGAAGCTTTCTTT
CASSHFFGGLNTEAFF
>TRBV2|TRBJ2-3|-|TRBD2
TGTGCCAGCAGTTCTAGCGGGGGGGCCGGAGCAGATACGCAGTATTTT
CASSSSGGAGADTQYF
>TRBV24-1|TRBJ2-5|-|-
TGTGCCACCAGTGACCCTACCACAGGGGAGACCCAGTACTTC
CATSDPTTGETQYF
>TRBV5-8|TRBJ2-7|once|-
TGTGCCAGCAGCCCCCCCCGGGGGTACTCCTACGAGCAGTACTTC
CASSPPRGYSYEQYF
>TRBV4-1|TRBJ2-5|-|TRBD1
TGCGCCAGCAGCGACAGGGGAGGCCGAGAGACCCAGTACTTC
CASSDRGGRETQYF
>TRBV28|TRBJ2-2|-|TRBD1
TGTGCCAGCAGTCCAATCGGGACAGGGGGGACCGGGGAGCTGTTTTTT
CASSPIGTGGTGELFF
>TRBV4-3|TRBJ1-2|-|-
TGCGCCAGCAGCCAAAGCAACGGACTCTATGGCTACACCTTC
CASSQSNGLYGYTF
>TRBV11-2|TRBJ2-5|once|-
TGTGCCAGCAGCTTAGCGGCGGGCCCACAAGAGACCCAGTACTTC
CASSLAAGPQETQYF
>TRBV4-1|TRBJ2-7|-|TRBD1
TGCGCCAGCAGCCAGCTCCCGGGACAGGGAGGAAACGAGCAGTACTTC
CASSQLPGQGGNEQYF
>TRBV11-3|TRBJ2-3|few|-
TGTGCCAGCAGCGACTCGGGGGGCCCCGAAAGCACAGATACGCAGTATTTT
CASSDSGGPESTDTQYF
>TRBV28|TRBJ2-7|-|-
TGTGCCAGCAGTTTAGGCAGTCCCTACGAGCAGTACTTC
CASSLGSPYEQYF
>TRBV6-5|TRBJ1-2|-|-
TGTGCCAGCAGGACCCTACAGGAGAACTATGGCTACACCTTC
CASRTLQENYGYTF
>TRBV5-6|TRBJ2-7|-|-
TGTGCCAGCAGCTCCGGAGTGGCAGCGACCTCCTACGAGCAGTACTTC
CASSSGVAATSYEQYF
>TRBV6-4|TRBJ1-5|-|-
TGTGCCACCTCACCGGGTCCCAATCAGCCCCAGCATTTT
CATSPGPNQPQHF
>TRBV6-1|TRBJ1-5|-|-
TGTGCCAGCAGTGGGCCCCGTGAAGGGGTCAATCAGCCCCAGCATTTT
CASSGPREGVNQPQHF
>TRBV23-1|TRBJ2-5|few|-
TGCGCCAGCAGTGCCCCGGGGGATCAAGAGACCCAGTACTTC
CASSAPGDQETQYF
>TRBV7-2|TRBJ1-1|few|-
TGTGCCAGCAGCTTTTCTACAGGAGTAAGGACTGAAGCTTTCTTT
CASSFSTGVRTEAFF
>TRBV7-9|TRBJ2-7|-|TRBD2
TGTGCCAGCAGCTCCACCGGGACTAGCGGGAGGAAAATATCCTACGAGCAGTACTTC
CASSSTGTSGRKISYEQYF
>TRBV14|TRBJ1-6|-|-
TGTGCCAGCAGCCAAGTGTACAATAATTCACCCCTCCACTTT
CASSQVYNNSPLHF
>TRBV2|TRBJ2-7|few|TRBD2
TGTGCCAGCTTTTTGGGACTAGCGGCCCGAAGGACCTACGAGCAGTACTTC
CASFLGLAARRTYEQYF
>TRBV7-7|TRBJ2-7|-|TRBD2
TGTGCTAGCAGCCCCGAGGGGGGAGCGGGAGGCGAGCAGTACTTC
CASSPEGGAGGEQYF
>TRBV5-1|TRBJ2-2|-|TRBD2
TGCGCCAGCAGTTCTCAGCGGGGACGAGGCACCGGGGAGCTGTTTTTT
CASSSQRGRGTGELFF